These 21 T cell receptor beta chains were all obtained from the same sample, sequenced in a study of T-cell reconstitution after alpha-beta-depleted transplantation in children. Unique molecular identifiers featured in how the TCRbeta library was prepared. In TCRdb, the PCR reads were re-called with MiXCR into one record per CDR3 protein. The sample lists around 530,000 distinct CDR3 sequences, approximately 30% occurring once. This specimen was PBMCs from the stem cell graft donor, taken from the stem cell graft. These TCRs come from a human donor who donated a stem cell graft to a child with aplastic anemia.

This chain joins TRBV3-1 and TRBJ2-1, with 9 bases lining up with TRBD2. This CDR3 contains 14 residues. J lost 8 bases, V lost 0 bases, and 2 bases had no gene match. The germline V gene encodes CDR1 LGHDT and CDR2 YNNKEL (reference sequence). The CDR3 protein is CASSQEAGGDEQFF. The CDR3 coding sequence is TGTGCCAGCAGCCAAGAAGCGGGGGGCGATGAGCAGTTCTTC.

The V gene is TRBV30, the J gene TRBJ1-1; D not certain. Trimming removed 4 bases from V and 2 bases from J, with 11 bases in between. Germline V gene sequence: CDR1 GTSNPN, CDR2 SVGIG (reference sequence). The CDR3 extends over 13 amino acids. The CDR3 loop is CAWKIIANTEAFF. Written as DNA, the CDR3 is TGTGCCTGGAAAATCATTGCCAACACTGAAGCTTTCTTT.

CDR3 coding DNA: TGTGCCAGCACAAAGGACAGGGGGCAAGGCTACACCTTC. This encodes CASTKDRGQGYTF. The rearrangement links TRBV28 to TRBJ1-2; TRBD1 agrees at 11 bases. Unmatched junction bases numbered 6, after V lost 7 bases and J lost 8 bases. CDR3 length: 13 residues. Looked up from germline, CDR1 is MDHEN and CDR2 is SYDVKM.

This chain's CDR3 is CASSKQGLEDTQYF. The CDR3 nucleotides are TGTGCCAGCAGCAAACAGGGTTTGGAAGATACGCAGTATTTT. The V call is TRBV13, the J call TRBJ2-3, with D perhaps matching TRBD1 (6 bases). CDR3 length equals 14 residues. Germline V gene sequence: CDR1 PRHDT, CDR2 FYEKMQ (reference sequence). V was cut by 5 bases and J by 5 bases, with 14 bases left in between.

This chain connects TRBV5-1 to TRBJ1-1, with D perhaps TRBD1 (6 bases). V lost 1 base and J lost 3, with 13 bases in between. Germline V gene data show CDR1 as SGHRS and CDR2 as YFSETQ. The CDR3 has 15 residues. The CDR3 loop reads CASSLKGGGDTEAFF. CDR3 sequence (DNA): TGCGCCAGCAGCTTGAAGGGGGGAGGGGACACTGAAGCTTTCTTT.

The chain joins TRBV25-1 to TRBJ2-5, with D tentatively TRBD1 (6 bases). This CDR3 has 14 amino acids. Germline V gene data show CDR1 as MGHDK and CDR2 as SYGVNS. V lost 7 bases to trimming and J lost 2 bases, with 14 bases between them. The CDR3 nucleotides are TGTGCCAGCAAGGACAGCTTGATTCAAGAGACCCAGTACTTC. Protein: CASKDSLIQETQYF.

This clonotype occurred a few times. V gene TRBV7-2 combines with J gene TRBJ2-2; 7 bases line up with TRBD2. In germline, CDR1 is SGHTA, CDR2 FQGNSA. The trim removed 1 base at V and 2 bases at J, leaving 4 bases unmatched. The CDR3 contains 16 residues. Written as DNA, the CDR3 is TGTGCCAGCAGCTTAGATAGCGGGCCTAACACCGGGGAGCTGTTTTTT. Translation: CASSLDSGPNTGELFF.

V is TRBV11-1 and J is TRBJ2-1, with 12 bases that match TRBD2. Germline V gene sequence: CDR1 SGHAT, CDR2 FQDESV (reference sequence). The V gene end was trimmed by 2 bases and the J gene end by 2 bases; junction bases not matched to a gene: 10. CDR3 length equals 19 residues. The CDR3 region has the DNA TGTGCCAGCAGCTTATTCGGCGGAGGACTAGCGGGAACCTACAATGAGCAGTTCTTC. Translating it yields CASSLFGGGLAGTYNEQFF.

The CDR3 DNA reads as TGTGCCAGTAGTATATCCGGGGGGCACACCGGGGAGCTGTTTTTT. Its translation is CASSISGGHTGELFF. The chain combines TRBV19 with TRBJ2-2; D is perhaps TRBD2 (7 bases). Trimming took 2 bases from V and 3 from J, leaving 10 bases between them. This CDR3 has 15 residues. Germline V gives CDR1 LNHDA, CDR2 SQIVND (reference sequence).

CDR3 sequence (DNA): TGTGCCAGCTACGTGTGGGGAAGTGGCTACACCTTC. It yields the protein CASYVWGSGYTF. The V gene is TRBV25-1, the J gene TRBJ1-2; D not resolved. The ends were cut back, 8 bases at V and 7 bases at J, with 14 bases in the middle. Germline V gene data show CDR1 as MGHDK and CDR2 as SYGVNS. The CDR3 runs to 12 residues.

As for this clonotype: A read error may account for a junction end that differs from germline. V gene TRBV7-2 combines with J gene TRBJ2-5, with D maybe TRBD2 (6 bases). The CDR3 has 14 residues. CDR1 and CDR2 (germline): SGHTA, FQGNSA. DNA for the CDR3: TGTGCCAGCAGCTTGGCGGGGCCAAGAGAGGCCCAGTACTTC. It encodes CASSLAGPREAQYF.

This clonotype has only a few counts. This chain joins TRBV6-5 and TRBJ2-1, with 7 nucleotides matching TRBD2. J gave up 9 bases and V 7 bases, and 12 bases lay outside the gene matches. The CDR3 sequence is 14 residues long. Germline V gene lookup returns CDR1 MNHEY and CDR2 SVGAGI. CDR3 in amino acids: CASKLAGHRTEQFF. For the CDR3, the DNA is TGTGCCAGCAAATTAGCGGGCCATCGCACTGAGCAGTTCTTC.

The chain is built from TRBV29-1 and TRBJ2-3; D call uncertain. V dropped 0 bases and J dropped 6 bases, with 7 bases sitting between them. CDR1 is SQVTM and CDR2 is ANQGSEA in the germline V gene. This CDR3 is built from 12 residues. The CDR3 region has the DNA TGCAGCGTTGAAGAGGCCGCGGATACGCAGTATTTT. This sequence encodes CSVEEAADTQYF.

The CDR3 bases are TGTGCCAGCAGCCATTACTCCGGGACTAGCGGGAGGGCTAGCACAGATACGCAGTATTTT. Residues: CASSHYSGTSGRASTDTQYF. This sequence joins TRBV6-2 or TRBV6-3 and TRBJ2-3, with TRBD2 matching 16 bases. The germline CDR1 and CDR2 sequences are MNHEY and SVGEGT. CDR3 length: 20 residues. V shed 6 bases and J 0 bases; nucleotides not matched to a gene: 12.

This clonotype occurred a few times. The J gene is TRBJ1-1, the V gene TRBV29-1; D is ambiguous. Per germline, CDR1 SQVTM and CDR2 ANQGSEA. The CDR3 sequence is 12 residues long. Trimming shortened V by 5 bases and J by 6 bases, and 13 bases separated the two germline ends. The CDR3 loop reads CSVLMSLSEAFF. CDR3 in DNA: TGCAGCGTTTTAATGAGTCTTTCTGAAGCTTTCTTT.

The chain has TRBV11-3 and TRBJ2-3; 10 bases map to TRBD2. Germline CDR1 SGHNT, CDR2 YENEEA. The CDR3 is 19 amino acids. The V and J ends lost 6 bases and 0 bases, in that order; junction bases with no gene match: 15. Here the CDR3 reads CASRPKTRGLAVSTDTQYF. CDR3 DNA sequence: TGTGCCAGCAGACCTAAGACCCGAGGACTAGCGGTCAGCACAGATACGCAGTATTTT.

This sequence joins TRBV4-2 and TRBJ1-2, with a tentative D call TRBD1 (5 bases). The germline V and J ends were trimmed by 1 base and 7 bases, with 7 bases remaining between them. The CDR3 loop spans 12 amino acids. CDR1 is LGHNA and CDR2 is YNFKEQ in the germline V gene. CDR3 sequence: CASSQVGAGYTF. In DNA form, the CDR3 reads TGTGCCAGCAGCCAAGTAGGGGCTGGCTACACCTTC.

The chain is built from TRBV10-1 and TRBJ2-5; TRBD2 might be the D (6 bases). Trimming shortened V by 3 bases and J by 5 bases, and 19 bases separated the two germline ends. The CDR3 runs 16 residues. Germline V CDR1 and CDR2: WNHNN, SYGVQD (reference sequence). The CDR3 loop reads CASSDDRDSLRETQYF. DNA of the CDR3: TGCGCCAGCAGTGATGACCGGGACTCATTGCGGGAGACCCAGTACTTC.

There are a few counts of this clonotype. The CDR3 DNA reads TGCAGTGCCCGGCGGCCTGCTAGAGACACTGAAGCTTTCTTT. Translating it yields CSARRPARDTEAFF. The chain has TRBV20-1 and TRBJ1-1, with D uncertain. The CDR3 has 14 residues. CDR1 is DFQATT, CDR2 SNEGSKA, per germline (reference sequence). With 6 bases removed from V and 3 bases from J, the gap between germline ends came to 17 bases.

J is TRBJ2-3 and V is TRBV29-1, with 7 bases aligning to TRBD1. Germline V gene sequence: CDR1 SQVTM, CDR2 ANQGSEA. The CDR3 spans 13 residues. V lost 7 bases and J lost 3; bases outside the gene matches: 7. This chain's CDR3 is CSERTGMTDTQYF. The CDR3, as DNA: TGCAGCGAGAGGACAGGAATGACAGATACGCAGTATTTT.

V and J are TRBV5-4 and TRBJ2-7, with a weak D call TRBD2 (6 bases). Germline assignment: CDR1 SGHNT and CDR2 YYREEE (reference sequence). V lost 4 bases and J 7 bases, leaving 12 bases between the germline ends. The CDR3 spans 12 residues. CDR3 DNA: TGTGCCAGCAGCAGACTAGGAGGAGAGCAGTACGTC. This codes for CASSRLGGEQYV.